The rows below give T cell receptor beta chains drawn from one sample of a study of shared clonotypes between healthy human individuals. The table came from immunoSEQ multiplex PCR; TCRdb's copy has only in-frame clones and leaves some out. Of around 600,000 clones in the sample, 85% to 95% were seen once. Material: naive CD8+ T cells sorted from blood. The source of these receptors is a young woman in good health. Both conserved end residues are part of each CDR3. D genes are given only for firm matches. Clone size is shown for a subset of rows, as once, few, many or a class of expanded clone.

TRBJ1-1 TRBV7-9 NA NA CASSQTGGVEAFF TGTGCCAGCAGCCAAACCGGGGGGGTAGAAGCTTTCTTT
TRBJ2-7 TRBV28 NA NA CASSLMAGAPEPYEQYF TGTGCCAGCAGTTTGATGGCAGGGGCCCCTGAACCCTACGAGCAGTACTTC
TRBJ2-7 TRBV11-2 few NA CASSFHEQYF TGTGCCAGCAGCTTCCACGAGCAGTACTTC
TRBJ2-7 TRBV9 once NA CASSPQASYEQYF TGTGCCAGCAGCCCCCAAGCCTCCTACGAGCAGTACTTC
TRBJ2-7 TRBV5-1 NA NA CASSLGPRGDSYEQYF TGCGCCAGCAGCTTGGGACCGAGAGGCGATTCCTACGAGCAGTACTTC
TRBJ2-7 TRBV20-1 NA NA CSAIDYEQYF TGCAGTGCTATCGATTACGAGCAGTACTTC
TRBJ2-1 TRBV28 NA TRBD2 CASSFFFVRQRGGSSYNEQFF TGTGCCAGCAGTTTCTTTTTCGTGCGACAGCGCGGGGGAAGCTCCTACAATGAGCAGTTCTTC
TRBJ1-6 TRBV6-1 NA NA CASSGGPNSPLHF TGTGCCAGCAGTGGGGGACCGAATTCACCCCTCCACTTT
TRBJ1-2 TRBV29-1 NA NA CSVVLAANYGYTF TGCAGCGTTGTATTGGCAGCTAACTATGGCTACACCTTC
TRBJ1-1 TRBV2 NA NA CASRWGGLAEAFF TGTGCCAGCAGATGGGGGGGCTTGGCTGAAGCTTTCTTT
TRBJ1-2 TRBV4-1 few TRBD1 CASRQAGTDGYTF TGCGCCAGCAGACAAGCTGGGACAGATGGCTACACCTTC
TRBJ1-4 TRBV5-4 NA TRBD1 CASSLMGQGAINEKLFF TGTGCCAGCAGCTTGATGGGACAGGGGGCGATTAATGAAAAACTGTTTTTT
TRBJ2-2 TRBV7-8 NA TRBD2 CASSLDPGLAGDRTGELFF TGTGCCAGCAGCTTAGATCCGGGACTAGCGGGAGATAGAACCGGGGAGCTGTTTTTT
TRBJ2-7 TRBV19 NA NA CASQVMGGTHHEQYF TGTGCCAGCCAAGTCATGGGCGGGACGCACCACGAGCAGTACTTC
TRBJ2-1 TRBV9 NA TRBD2 CASSAGTSGVNEQFF TGTGCCAGCAGCGCCGGGACTAGCGGGGTCAATGAGCAGTTCTTC
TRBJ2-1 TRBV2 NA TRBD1 CASSGQGNYNEQFF TGTGCCAGCAGCGGACAGGGGAACTACAATGAGCAGTTCTTC